This T cell receptor beta chain stems from a study of shared clonotypes between healthy human individuals. Measured with immunoSEQ multiplex PCR; TCRdb has only the in-frame clones, and not every one. The sample records about 980,000 clones, about three quarters being singletons. This TCR came from a man between 18 and 29 years old in good health. Sequenced input: memory CD4+ T cells sorted from blood. Specified subset: CD45RA-negative fraction.

For the CDR3, the DNA is TGTGCCACCAGCAGAGATACAGGGACAGCCTACGAGCAGTACTTC. Its protein is CATSRDTGTAYEQYF. The chain is built from TRBV15 and TRBJ2-7; 7 bases match TRBD1. The CDR3 has 15 amino acids. CDR1 and CDR2 (germline): LNHNV, YYDKDF (reference sequence). The J segment lost 2 bases and the V segment lost 0 bases, leaving 4 bases of the junction unmatched.